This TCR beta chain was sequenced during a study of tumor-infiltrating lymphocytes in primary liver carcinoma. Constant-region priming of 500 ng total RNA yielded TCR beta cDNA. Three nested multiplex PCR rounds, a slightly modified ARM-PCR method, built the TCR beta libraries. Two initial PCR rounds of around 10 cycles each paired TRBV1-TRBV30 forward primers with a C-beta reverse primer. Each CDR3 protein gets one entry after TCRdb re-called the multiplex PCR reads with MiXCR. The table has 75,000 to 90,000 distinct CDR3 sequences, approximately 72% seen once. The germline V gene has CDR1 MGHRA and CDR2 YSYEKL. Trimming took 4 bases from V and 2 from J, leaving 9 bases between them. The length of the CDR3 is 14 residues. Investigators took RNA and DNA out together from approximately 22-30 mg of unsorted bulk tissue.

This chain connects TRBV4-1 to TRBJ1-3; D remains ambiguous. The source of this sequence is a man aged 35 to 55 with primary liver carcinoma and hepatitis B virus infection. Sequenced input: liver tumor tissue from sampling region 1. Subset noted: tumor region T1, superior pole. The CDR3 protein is CASSRGNPGNTIYF. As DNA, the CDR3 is TGCGCCAGCAGCCGTGGTAATCCTGGAAACACCATATATTTT.